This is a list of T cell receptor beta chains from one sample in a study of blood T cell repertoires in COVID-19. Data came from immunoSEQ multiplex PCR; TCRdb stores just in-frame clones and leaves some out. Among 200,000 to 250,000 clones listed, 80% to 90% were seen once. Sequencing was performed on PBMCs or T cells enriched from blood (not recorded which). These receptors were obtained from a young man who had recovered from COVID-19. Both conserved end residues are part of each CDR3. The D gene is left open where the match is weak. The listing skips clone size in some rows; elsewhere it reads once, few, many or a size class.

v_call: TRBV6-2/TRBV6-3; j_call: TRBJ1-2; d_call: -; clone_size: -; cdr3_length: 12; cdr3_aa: CASSGTSGGYTF; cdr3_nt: TGTGCCAGCAGCGGGACAAGCGGAGGCTACACCTTC
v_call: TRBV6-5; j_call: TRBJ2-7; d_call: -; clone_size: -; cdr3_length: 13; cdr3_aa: CASSYGQNYEQYF; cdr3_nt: TGTGCCAGCAGTTACGGCCAAAACTACGAGCAGTACTTC
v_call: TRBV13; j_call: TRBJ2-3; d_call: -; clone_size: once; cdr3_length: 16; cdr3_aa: CASSLRTRRITDTQYF; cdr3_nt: TGTGCCAGCAGCCTGAGGACACGACGGATCACAGATACGCAGTATTTT
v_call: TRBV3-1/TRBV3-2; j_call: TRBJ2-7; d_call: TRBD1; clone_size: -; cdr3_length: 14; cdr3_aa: CASRQGTGTYEQYF; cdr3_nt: TGTGCCAGCAGGCAAGGGACAGGGACCTACGAGCAGTACTTC
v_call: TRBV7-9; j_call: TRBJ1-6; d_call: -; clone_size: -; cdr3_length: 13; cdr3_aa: CASSQTGDSPLHF; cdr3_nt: TGTGCCAGCAGCCAAACCGGAGATTCACCCCTCCACTTT
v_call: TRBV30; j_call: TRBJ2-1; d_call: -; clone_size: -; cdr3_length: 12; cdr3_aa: CAWSVRQPEQFF; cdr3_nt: TGTGCCTGGAGTGTTCGACAGCCCGAGCAGTTCTTC
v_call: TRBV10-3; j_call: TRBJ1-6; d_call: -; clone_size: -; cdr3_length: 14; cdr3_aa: CAIRSDGNNSPLHF; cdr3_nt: TGTGCCATCAGGTCCGATGGCAATAATTCACCCCTCCACTTT
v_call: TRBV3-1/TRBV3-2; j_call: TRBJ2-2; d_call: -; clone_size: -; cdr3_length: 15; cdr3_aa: CATQSLRGNTGELFF; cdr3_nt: TGTGCCACCCAAAGCTTGCGGGGGAACACCGGGGAGCTGTTTTTT
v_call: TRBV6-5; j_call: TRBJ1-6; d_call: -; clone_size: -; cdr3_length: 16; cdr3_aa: CASSYSTQWWGSPLHF; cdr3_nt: TGTGCCAGCAGTTACTCGACACAGTGGTGGGGCTCACCCCTCCACTTT
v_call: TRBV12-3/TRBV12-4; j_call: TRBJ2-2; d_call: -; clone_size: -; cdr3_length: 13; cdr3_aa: CASSRTATGELFF; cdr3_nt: TGTGCCAGCAGCCGGACAGCTACCGGGGAGCTGTTTTTT
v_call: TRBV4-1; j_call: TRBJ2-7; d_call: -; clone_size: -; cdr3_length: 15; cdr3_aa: CASSLGRGSSYEQYF; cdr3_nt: TGCGCCAGCAGCCTCGGTAGGGGATCTTCCTACGAGCAGTACTTC
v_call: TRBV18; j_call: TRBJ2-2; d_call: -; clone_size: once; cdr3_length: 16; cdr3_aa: CASSYKGVGETGELFF; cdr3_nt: TGTGCCAGCTCCTACAAGGGGGTCGGTGAAACCGGGGAGCTGTTTTTT
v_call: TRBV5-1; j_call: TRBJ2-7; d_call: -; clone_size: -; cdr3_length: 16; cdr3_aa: CASSLDFGATPYEQYF; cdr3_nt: TGCGCCAGCAGCTTGGACTTTGGGGCTACTCCGTACGAGCAGTACTTC
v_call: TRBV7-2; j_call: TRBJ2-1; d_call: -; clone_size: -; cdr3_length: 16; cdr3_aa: CASSLSTPRGGGEQFF; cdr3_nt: TGTGCCAGCAGCTTAAGTACGCCTAGGGGGGGCGGTGAGCAGTTCTTC
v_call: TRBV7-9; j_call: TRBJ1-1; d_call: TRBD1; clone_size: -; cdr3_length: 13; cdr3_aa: CASSRTGNTEAFF; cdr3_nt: TGTGCCAGCAGCAGGACAGGGAACACTGAAGCTTTCTTT
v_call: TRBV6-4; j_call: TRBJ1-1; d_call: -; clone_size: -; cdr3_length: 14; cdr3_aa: CASSENGVGDEAFF; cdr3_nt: TGTGCCAGCAGCGAGAACGGGGTGGGCGATGAAGCTTTCTTT
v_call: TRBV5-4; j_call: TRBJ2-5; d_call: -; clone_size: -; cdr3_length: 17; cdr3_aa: CASSPSQGGASQETQYF; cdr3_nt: TGTGCCAGCAGCCCCAGTCAAGGGGGGGCCTCACAAGAGACCCAGTACTTC
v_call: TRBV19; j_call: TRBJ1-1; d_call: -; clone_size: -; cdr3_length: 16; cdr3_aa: CASSIKARGANTEAFF; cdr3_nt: TGTGCCAGTAGTATAAAAGCCCGGGGAGCGAACACTGAAGCTTTCTTT
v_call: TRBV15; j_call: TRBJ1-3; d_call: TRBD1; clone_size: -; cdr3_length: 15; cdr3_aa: CATSTWTGVGNTIYF; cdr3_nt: TGTGCCACCAGCACTTGGACAGGAGTGGGAAACACCATATATTTT
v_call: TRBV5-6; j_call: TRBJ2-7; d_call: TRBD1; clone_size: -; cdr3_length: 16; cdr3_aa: CASSGFTGGDSYEQYF; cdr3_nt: TGTGCCAGCAGCGGTTTCACAGGGGGCGACTCCTACGAGCAGTACTTC
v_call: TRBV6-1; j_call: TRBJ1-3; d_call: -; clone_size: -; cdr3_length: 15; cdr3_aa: CASSEGRGSGNTIYF; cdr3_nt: TGTGCCAGCAGTGAAGGTCGGGGTTCTGGAAACACCATATATTTT
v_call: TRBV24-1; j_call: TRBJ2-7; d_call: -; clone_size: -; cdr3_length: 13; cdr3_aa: CATSDQTMHEQYF; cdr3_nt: TGTGCCACCAGTGATCAAACTATGCACGAGCAGTACTTC
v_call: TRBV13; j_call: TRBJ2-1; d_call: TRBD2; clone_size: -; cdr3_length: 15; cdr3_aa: CASSAGLAGVDEQFF; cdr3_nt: TGTGCCAGCAGCGCGGGACTAGCGGGAGTAGATGAGCAGTTCTTC
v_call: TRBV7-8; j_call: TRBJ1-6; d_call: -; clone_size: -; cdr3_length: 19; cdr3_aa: CASSLDWGGPSSYNSPLHF; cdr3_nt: TGTGCCAGCAGCTTAGACTGGGGCGGACCCAGCTCCTATAATTCACCCCTCCACTTT
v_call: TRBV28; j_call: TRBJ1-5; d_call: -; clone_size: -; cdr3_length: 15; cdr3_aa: CASSLLGTGNQPQHF; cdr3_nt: TGTGCCAGCAGTTTACTCGGCACGGGGAATCAGCCCCAGCATTTT
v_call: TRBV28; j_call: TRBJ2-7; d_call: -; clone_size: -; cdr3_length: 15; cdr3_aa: CASSFFGFGAYEQYF; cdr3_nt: TGTGCCAGCAGTTTTTTTGGGTTCGGGGCCTACGAGCAGTACTTC
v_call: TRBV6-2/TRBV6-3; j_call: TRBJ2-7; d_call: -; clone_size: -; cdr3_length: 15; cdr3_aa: CASSTSDRELYEQYF; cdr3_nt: -
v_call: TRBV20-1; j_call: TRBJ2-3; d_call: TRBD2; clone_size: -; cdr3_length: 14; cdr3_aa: CSASNREGTDTQYF; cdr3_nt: TGCAGTGCTAGTAACCGGGAGGGCACAGATACGCAGTATTTT
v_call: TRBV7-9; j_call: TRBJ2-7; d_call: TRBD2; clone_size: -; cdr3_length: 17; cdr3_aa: CASSPRSVAGTYYEQYF; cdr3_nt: TGTGCCAGCAGCCCGCGAAGCGTAGCGGGGACTTACTACGAGCAGTACTTC
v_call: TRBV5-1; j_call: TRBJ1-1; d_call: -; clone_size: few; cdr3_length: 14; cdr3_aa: CASSTGQANTEAFF; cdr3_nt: TGCGCCAGCAGCACGGGACAAGCGAACACTGAAGCTTTCTTT
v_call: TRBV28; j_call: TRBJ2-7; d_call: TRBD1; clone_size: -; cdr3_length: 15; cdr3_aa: CASKGGGAVEDEQYF; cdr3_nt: TGTGCCAGTAAAGGGGGCGGTGCCGTTGAAGACGAGCAGTACTTC
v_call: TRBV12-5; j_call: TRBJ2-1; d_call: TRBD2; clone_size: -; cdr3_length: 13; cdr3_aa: CATGLAGYNEQFF; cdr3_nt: TGTGCTACGGGACTAGCGGGCTACAATGAGCAGTTCTTC
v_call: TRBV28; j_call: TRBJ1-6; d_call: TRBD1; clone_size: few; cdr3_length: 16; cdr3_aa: CASSSPGQGGLTGLHF; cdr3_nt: TGTGCCAGCAGTTCACCCGGACAGGGCGGTCTAACAGGGCTCCACTTT
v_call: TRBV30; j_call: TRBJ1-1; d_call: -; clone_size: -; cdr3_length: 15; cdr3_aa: CAWSVAPQGRTEAFF; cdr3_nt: TGTGCCTGGAGTGTCGCCCCCCAGGGTAGGACTGAAGCTTTCTTT
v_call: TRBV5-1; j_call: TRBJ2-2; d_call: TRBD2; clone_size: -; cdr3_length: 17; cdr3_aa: CASSYAPGLAGAGELFF; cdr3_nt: TGCGCCAGCAGTTATGCCCCGGGACTAGCGGGAGCCGGGGAGCTGTTTTTT
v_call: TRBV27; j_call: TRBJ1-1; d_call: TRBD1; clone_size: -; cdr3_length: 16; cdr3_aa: CASSKRTGMMNTEAFF; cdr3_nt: TGTGCCAGCAGTAAACGGACAGGGATGATGAACACTGAAGCTTTCTTT
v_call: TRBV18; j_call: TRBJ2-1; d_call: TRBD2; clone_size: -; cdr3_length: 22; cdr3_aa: CASSPVYGTGLAGDGSYNEQFF; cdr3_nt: TGTGCCAGCTCACCTGTGTATGGGACGGGACTAGCGGGAGATGGCTCCTACAATGAGCAGTTCTTC
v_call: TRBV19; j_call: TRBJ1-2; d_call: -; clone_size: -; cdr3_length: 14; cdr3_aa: CASSIETDNYGYTF; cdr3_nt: TGTGCCAGTAGTATAGAGACAGATAACTATGGCTACACCTTC
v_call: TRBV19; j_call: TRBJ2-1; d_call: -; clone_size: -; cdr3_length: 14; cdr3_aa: CASSINRVGGEQFF; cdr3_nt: TGTGCCAGTAGTATTAACAGGGTCGGCGGTGAGCAGTTCTTC
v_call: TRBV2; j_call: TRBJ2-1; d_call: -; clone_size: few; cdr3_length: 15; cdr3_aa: CASSVGEDGYNEQFF; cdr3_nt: TGTGCCAGCAGCGTCGGGGAGGACGGTTACAATGAGCAGTTCTTC
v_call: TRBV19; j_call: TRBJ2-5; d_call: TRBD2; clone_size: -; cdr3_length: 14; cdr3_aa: CASSPRGSGRAQYF; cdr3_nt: TGTGCCAGTAGTCCCCGGGGTAGCGGGAGGGCCCAGTACTTC
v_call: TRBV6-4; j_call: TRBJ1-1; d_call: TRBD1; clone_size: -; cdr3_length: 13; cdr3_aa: CASSDRGPTEAFF; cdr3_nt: TGTGCCAGCAGTGACAGGGGGCCCACTGAAGCTTTCTTT
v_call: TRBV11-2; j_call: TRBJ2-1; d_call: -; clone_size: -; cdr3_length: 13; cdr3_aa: CASSLALRSEQFF; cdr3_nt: TGTGCCAGCAGCTTAGCTTTGCGAAGCGAGCAGTTCTTC
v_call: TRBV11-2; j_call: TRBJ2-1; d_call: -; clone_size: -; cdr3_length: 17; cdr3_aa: CASSLLWASAVYNEQFF; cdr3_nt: TGTGCCAGCAGCCTCCTTTGGGCTAGCGCGGTATACAATGAGCAGTTCTTC
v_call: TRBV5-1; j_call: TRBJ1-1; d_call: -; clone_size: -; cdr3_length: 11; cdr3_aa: CASSLHSEAFF; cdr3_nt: TGCGCCAGCAGCTTGCATTCTGAAGCTTTCTTT
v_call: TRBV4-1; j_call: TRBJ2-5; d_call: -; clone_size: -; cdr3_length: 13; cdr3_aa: CASSQGLLETQYF; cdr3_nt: TGCGCCAGCAGCCAAGGGCTTCTGGAGACCCAGTACTTC
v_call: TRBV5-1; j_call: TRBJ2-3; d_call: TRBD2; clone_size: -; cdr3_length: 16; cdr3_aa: CASSFGAGGQGDTQYF; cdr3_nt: TGCGCCAGCAGCTTTGGAGCGGGAGGGCAGGGGGATACGCAGTATTTT
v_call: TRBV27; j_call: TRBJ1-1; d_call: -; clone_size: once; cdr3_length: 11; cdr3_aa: CASGKTASAFF; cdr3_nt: TGTGCCAGCGGTAAGACAGCCTCAGCTTTCTTT